The entry that follows covers one TCR beta chain sequence. This clonotype was seen more than once but under ten times. The antigen it recognizes is unknown. No much larger clone is present one base from it, and per-base qualities are unavailable. These data originate in a study of identical twins (dated by TCRdb to 2016 to 2017). Notes on the research overall: To test whether fetal clonotypes persist, the study used deep sequencing on TCR alpha and beta repertoires from monozygotic twins, unrelated adults of various ages, and cord blood. Replicate twin experiments were performed at different times using different library preparation protocols to rule out contamination. Overall study results and their limits: Compared with coincidental sharing between unrelated individuals, out-of-frame TCR alpha sequences shared between twins had an excess of sequences with low generation probability. The excess sharing between twins in beta out-of-frame sequences was weaker because fewer shared sequences reduced the signal-to-noise ratio. Because the same donors could not be followed over many years, conclusions were based on cross-sectional statistical analysis. Abundant cord blood beta clonotypes carried fewer insertions; young adult naive repertoires showed a weaker similar trend, while memory repertoires showed none. Out-of-frame TCR alpha sharing in monozygotic twins was systematically underestimated by recombination models, whereas sharing between unrelated individuals was in agreement with the recombination models. Zero-insertion analyses could be partly confounded by invariant T cells such as MAIT and iNKT, although diverse VJ usage argued against such confounding for most clonotypes.

All donors were healthy Caucasians. The twin cohort comprised three pairs of female monozygotic twins, all aged roughly 18 to 30 years. CD4+ and CD8+ T cell populations were isolated with positive isolation kits from Invitrogen. The library relied on 5' RACE. The instrument was an Illumina HiSeq 2000. Template switching added a universal primer binding site, and the final cDNA carried a unique molecular identifier that allowed TCR cDNA molecules to be counted accurately. First-strand cDNA for TCR alpha and beta chains was synthesized from specific primers in the conserved constant-segment region. To control for contamination, every cDNA library was double barcoded, receiving both a SMART-Mk sample barcode and Illumina barcodes. TruSeq adapter sequences and Illumina sample barcodes were added in two successive PCR steps. The Illumina HiSeq platform was used with custom primers to sequence TCR alpha and beta cDNA libraries. From the authors' description of their analysis: MiGEC processed the raw reads to extract unique molecular identifiers, while MiXCR was used to determine the CDR3 positions. Recombination models were inferred per individual with the repgenHMM and IGoR tools using an EM algorithm. The analysis of shared clonotypes was done with the tcR package in R, with sharing normalized by the product of cloneset sizes. To study raw recombination free of thymic and clonal selection effects, out-of-frame nonproductive sequences were analyzed. The public sequencing data were trimmed at Q25 with fastp and processed into clonotypes with MiXCR by TCRdb, which kept only in-frame beta chains. CDR3 protein duplicates are merged, each entry listing the most common genes and DNA. These V and J calls rely on TCRdb rather than the paper's analysis. This sample holds around 480,000 distinct CDR3 sequences; 14% were observed only once. The ten top clones hold 0.5% to 0.65% of the sample.

V loses 4 bases at its end and J loses 7 bases; junction bases beyond the gene matches: 8. Taken from cysteine to phenylalanine, the CDR3 has 15 residues. Only the CDR3 region is kept as DNA, spanning 45 bases read in frame from base 1. CDR1 and CDR2 are read off the germline V gene (reference sequence) as SEHNR and FQNEAQ. The same data also contributed to another study, on yellow fever vaccine responses in identical twins. The second investigation adds: According to the authors, the vaccine-induced T cell response in identical twins seemed to be partly convergent and partly specific to each individual. The study precisely tracked vaccine-responding T cell clones in identical twins.

This TCR derives from a woman younger than 35 in good health. The chain uses TRBV7-9 and TRBJ2-7, with 12 bases matching TRBD1. The sample taken for sequencing was CD4+ T cells sorted from blood. The CDR3 reads as follows: CASSSRDRGLGEQYF. The bases are TGTGCCAGCAGCTCCCGGGACAGGGGGCTGGGGGAGCAGTACTTC.